Listed here are 2 T cell receptor beta chains from one sample, sequenced in a study of cytomegalovirus exposure and HLA in healthy donors. 13 Jbeta primers and 60 Vbeta primers were used for the PCR. Data came from immunoSEQ multiplex PCR; TCRdb stores just in-frame clones and leaves some out. The data contain roughly 140,000 clones, about four fifths of them singletons. The material sequenced was PBMCs. The receptors here all came from a man between 45 and 60 years old in good health and CMV-seropositive.

The genes are TRBV27 and TRBJ2-7; TRBD1 matches 9 bases. Per germline, CDR1 MNHEY and CDR2 SMNVEV (reference sequence). CDR3 size: 15 residues. V gave up 5 bases and J gave up 4 bases; unmatched junction bases: 9. The CDR3 region is CASSTAGTGRYEQYF. The CDR3, as DNA: TGTGCCAGCAGTACCGCCGGGACAGGGCGGTACGAGCAGTACTTC.

This rearrangement joins TRBV5-1 to TRBJ2-4, with 9 nucleotides matching TRBD1. Germline-derived CDR1 and CDR2 are SGHRS and YFSETQ. The CDR3 extends over 16 amino acids. V shed 2 bases and J 3 bases; nucleotides not matched to a gene: 6. The CDR3 here is CASSFRTGEVKNIQYF. The CDR3 nucleotides read TGCGCCAGCAGCTTTCGGACAGGGGAGGTCAAAAACATTCAGTACTTC. The entire variable domain, with the rest obtained from reference TRBV5-1 and TRBJ2-4, is as follows: KAGVTQTPRYLIKTRGQQVTLSCSPISGHRSVSWYQQTPGQGLQFLFEYFSETQRNKGNFPGRFSGRQFSNSRSEMNVSTLELGDSALYLCASSFRTGEVKNIQYFGAGTRLSVL.